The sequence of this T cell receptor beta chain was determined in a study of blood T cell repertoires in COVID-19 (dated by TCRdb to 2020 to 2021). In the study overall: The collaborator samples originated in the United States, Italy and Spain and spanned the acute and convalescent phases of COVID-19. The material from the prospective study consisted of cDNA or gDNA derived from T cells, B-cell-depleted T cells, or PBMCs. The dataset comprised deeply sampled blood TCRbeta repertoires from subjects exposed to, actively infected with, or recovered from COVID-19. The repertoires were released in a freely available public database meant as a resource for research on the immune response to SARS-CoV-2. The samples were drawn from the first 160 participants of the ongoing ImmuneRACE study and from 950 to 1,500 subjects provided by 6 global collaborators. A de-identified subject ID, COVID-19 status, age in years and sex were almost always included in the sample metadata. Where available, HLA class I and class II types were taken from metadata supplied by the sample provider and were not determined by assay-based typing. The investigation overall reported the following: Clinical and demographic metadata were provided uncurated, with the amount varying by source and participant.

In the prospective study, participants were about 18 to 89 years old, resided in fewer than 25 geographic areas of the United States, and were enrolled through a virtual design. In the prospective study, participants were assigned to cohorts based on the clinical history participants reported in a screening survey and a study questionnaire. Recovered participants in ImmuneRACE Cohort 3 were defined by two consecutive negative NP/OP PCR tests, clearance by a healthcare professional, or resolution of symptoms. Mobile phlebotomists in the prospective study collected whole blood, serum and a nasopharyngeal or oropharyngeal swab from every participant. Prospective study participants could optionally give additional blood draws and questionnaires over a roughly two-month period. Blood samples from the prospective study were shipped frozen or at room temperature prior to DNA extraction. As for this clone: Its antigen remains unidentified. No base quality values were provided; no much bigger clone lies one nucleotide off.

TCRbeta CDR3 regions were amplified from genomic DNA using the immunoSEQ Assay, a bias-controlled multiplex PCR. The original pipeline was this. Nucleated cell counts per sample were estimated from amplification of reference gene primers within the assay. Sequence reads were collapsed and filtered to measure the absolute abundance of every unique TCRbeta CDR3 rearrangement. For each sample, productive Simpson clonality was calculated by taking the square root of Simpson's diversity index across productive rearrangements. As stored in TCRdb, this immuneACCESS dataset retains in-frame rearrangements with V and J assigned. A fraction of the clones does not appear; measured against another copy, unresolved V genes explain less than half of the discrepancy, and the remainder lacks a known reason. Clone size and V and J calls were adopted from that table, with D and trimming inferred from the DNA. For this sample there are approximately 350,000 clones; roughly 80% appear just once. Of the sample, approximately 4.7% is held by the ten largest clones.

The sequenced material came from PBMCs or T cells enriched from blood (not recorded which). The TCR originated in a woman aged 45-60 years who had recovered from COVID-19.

This receptor has the CDR3 CASRGHGLAVMNEQFF. Here is the DNA: TGTGCCAGCAGGGGTCACGGGCTAGCGGTAATGAATGAGCAGTTCTTC. The sequence is built from TRBV27 and TRBJ2-1; TRBD2 aligns with 7 central bases. Taken from the germline V gene (reference sequence), the CDR1 and CDR2 loops are MNHEY and SMNVEV. Here V drops 6 bases and J drops 7 bases, and the junction holds 15 bases not matched to any gene. CDR3 length: 16 amino acids, cysteine to phenylalanine. Only the CDR3 portion is preserved as DNA: 48 bases, with reading frame beginning at the first base.